Listed below are T cell receptor beta chains from one sample, sequenced in a study of cytomegalovirus exposure and HLA in healthy donors. This table comes from immunoSEQ multiplex PCR, and its TCRdb copy is limited to in-frame clones, with some not included. The sample holds around 94,000 clones; roughly three quarters are singletons and the top ten take 4.9%. Sequences were obtained from PBMCs. These TCRs come from a woman aged 40-49 years in good health and CMV-seronegative. The CDR3 runs from the conserved cysteine through the conserved F or W. Each record gives: CDR3 protein, CDR3 DNA, J gene, V gene, clone size, D gene. The D gene is left open where the match is weak. Not every row has a clone size; where given, it reads once, few, many or a size class.

cdr3_aa: CASRRQERSDYEQYF
cdr3_nt: TGCGCCAGCAGGCGACAGGAGAGGTCTGACTACGAGCAGTACTTC
j_call: TRBJ2-7
v_call: TRBV4-1
clone_size: .
d_call: .

cdr3_aa: CASNNAGPGELFF
cdr3_nt: TGTGCCAGCAATAACGCGGGGCCCGGGGAGCTGTTTTTT
j_call: TRBJ2-2
v_call: TRBV6-6
clone_size: .
d_call: .

cdr3_aa: CASSSSGGRNSPLHF
cdr3_nt: TGCGCCAGCAGCTCTTCAGGGGGCCGAAACTCACCCCTCCACTTT
j_call: TRBJ1-6
v_call: TRBV5-1
clone_size: .
d_call: TRBD1

cdr3_aa: CASSPGQGDQETQYF
cdr3_nt: TGTGCCAGCAGCCCGGGACAGGGGGATCAAGAGACCCAGTACTTC
j_call: TRBJ2-5
v_call: TRBV9
clone_size: .
d_call: TRBD1

cdr3_aa: CASSLGYRVEETQYF
cdr3_nt: TGCGCCAGCAGCTTGGGATACAGGGTTGAGGAGACCCAGTACTTC
j_call: TRBJ2-5
v_call: TRBV5-1
clone_size: .
d_call: .

cdr3_aa: CASSSQDRLNTEAFF
cdr3_nt: TGTGCCAGCAGCTCACAGGACAGGCTCAACACTGAAGCTTTCTTT
j_call: TRBJ1-1
v_call: TRBV5-8
clone_size: once
d_call: TRBD1

cdr3_aa: CATSRDGVGGAEKLFF
cdr3_nt: TGTGCCACCAGCAGAGATGGGGTTGGGGGGGCGGAAAAACTGTTTTTT
j_call: TRBJ1-4
v_call: TRBV15
clone_size: .
d_call: .

cdr3_aa: CASSQFGGNYEQYF
cdr3_nt: TGTGCCAGCAGCCAGTTTGGGGGGAATTACGAGCAGTACTTC
j_call: TRBJ2-7
v_call: TRBV7-9
clone_size: once
d_call: .

cdr3_aa: CASRGLGNSPLHF
cdr3_nt: TGTGCCAGCAGGGGACTAGGTAATTCACCCCTCCACTTT
j_call: TRBJ1-6
v_call: TRBV7-9
clone_size: .
d_call: .

cdr3_aa: CASSYPSGGAGETQYF
cdr3_nt: TGTGCCAGCAGTTACCCTAGCGGGGGGGCCGGAGAGACCCAGTACTTC
j_call: TRBJ2-5
v_call: TRBV6-5
clone_size: .
d_call: TRBD2

cdr3_aa: CASRTGGNGYTF
cdr3_nt: TGTGCCAGCAGGACAGGGGGAAATGGCTACACCTTC
j_call: TRBJ1-2
v_call: TRBV2
clone_size: .
d_call: TRBD1

cdr3_aa: CASSLTWTSGGQETQYF
cdr3_nt: TGTGCCAGCAGTCTGACTTGGACTAGCGGGGGGCAAGAGACCCAGTACTTC
j_call: TRBJ2-5
v_call: TRBV27
clone_size: .
d_call: TRBD2

cdr3_aa: CASSQNSGGEETQYF
cdr3_nt: TGTGCCAGCAGCCAAAACAGCGGGGGAGAAGAGACCCAGTACTTC
j_call: TRBJ2-5
v_call: TRBV4-2
clone_size: .
d_call: TRBD2

cdr3_aa: CASRIDRGLNNEQFF
cdr3_nt: TGTGCCAGTCGAATCGACAGGGGTCTGAACAATGAGCAGTTCTTC
j_call: TRBJ2-1
v_call: TRBV6-5
clone_size: .
d_call: TRBD1

cdr3_aa: CATMQADTQYF
cdr3_nt: TGTGCCACCATGCAGGCAGATACGCAGTATTTT
j_call: TRBJ2-3
v_call: TRBV6-5
clone_size: .
d_call: .

cdr3_aa: CASSQVPGQGIGEQYF
cdr3_nt: TGCGCCAGCAGCCAGGTCCCGGGACAGGGAATAGGCGAGCAGTACTTC
j_call: TRBJ2-7
v_call: TRBV5-1
clone_size: .
d_call: TRBD1

cdr3_aa: CASSSRQGRGEQFF
cdr3_nt: TGCGCCAGCAGCTCTCGACAGGGGCGGGGTGAGCAGTTCTTC
j_call: TRBJ2-1
v_call: TRBV5-1
clone_size: .
d_call: TRBD1

cdr3_aa: CAWRRGNTEAFF
cdr3_nt: TGTGCCTGGAGGCGGGGGAACACTGAAGCTTTCTTT
j_call: TRBJ1-1
v_call: TRBV30
clone_size: .
d_call: .

cdr3_aa: CASSYHRASGNTDTQYF
cdr3_nt: TGTGCCAGCAGCTACCACCGGGCTAGCGGGAACACAGATACGCAGTATTTT
j_call: TRBJ2-3
v_call: TRBV7-2
clone_size: .
d_call: TRBD2

cdr3_aa: CASSPRGSGVQETQYF
cdr3_nt: TGTGCCAGCAGCCCCCGCGGAAGCGGGGTGCAAGAGACCCAGTACTTC
j_call: TRBJ2-5
v_call: TRBV9
clone_size: .
d_call: TRBD2

cdr3_aa: CASSLDLGGSYEQYF
cdr3_nt: TGTGCCAGCAGCTTAGATCTTGGAGGGTCCTACGAGCAGTACTTC
j_call: TRBJ2-7
v_call: TRBV11-2
clone_size: .
d_call: .

cdr3_aa: CSVDGARNEQFF
cdr3_nt: TGCAGCGTTGATGGGGCGAGGAATGAGCAGTTCTTC
j_call: TRBJ2-1
v_call: TRBV29-1
clone_size: .
d_call: .

cdr3_aa: CASSSWTGEGGYTF
cdr3_nt: TGTGCCAGTAGTTCATGGACAGGAGAGGGAGGCTACACCTTC
j_call: TRBJ1-2
v_call: TRBV19
clone_size: .
d_call: TRBD1

cdr3_aa: CAWSVSGVTDTQYF
cdr3_nt: TGTGCCTGGAGTGTATCCGGGGTCACAGATACGCAGTATTTT
j_call: TRBJ2-3
v_call: TRBV30
clone_size: .
d_call: .

cdr3_aa: CASSTYGQGDSPLHF
cdr3_nt: TGTGCCAGTAGTACCTACGGACAGGGAGATTCACCCCTCCACTTT
j_call: TRBJ1-6
v_call: TRBV19
clone_size: .
d_call: TRBD1

cdr3_aa: CASSFGRGVNTIYF
cdr3_nt: TGTGCCAGCAGCTTTGGCAGGGGAGTCAACACCATATATTTT
j_call: TRBJ1-3
v_call: TRBV11-2
clone_size: .
d_call: .

cdr3_aa: CATSRDIRGSGTDTQYF
cdr3_nt: TGTGCCACCAGCAGAGATATTCGGGGGTCAGGCACAGATACGCAGTATTTT
j_call: TRBJ2-3
v_call: TRBV15
clone_size: .
d_call: .

cdr3_aa: CASRRGQGRNEKLFF
cdr3_nt: TGTGCCAGTAGACGCGGACAGGGGCGAAATGAAAAACTGTTTTTT
j_call: TRBJ1-4
v_call: TRBV19
clone_size: .
d_call: TRBD1

cdr3_aa: CASSQGADTQYF
cdr3_nt: TGTGCCAGCAGCCAAGGGGCGGATACGCAGTATTTT
j_call: TRBJ2-3
v_call: TRBV7-9
clone_size: few
d_call: .

cdr3_aa: CASSYFRRGGGHEQFF
cdr3_nt: TGTGCCAGCAGTTACTTCAGGCGGGGGGGCGGCCATGAGCAGTTCTTC
j_call: TRBJ2-1
v_call: TRBV6-5
clone_size: .
d_call: TRBD2

cdr3_aa: CASSLTPKDTQYF
cdr3_nt: TGTGCCAGCAGTCTGACACCCAAGGATACGCAGTATTTT
j_call: TRBJ2-3
v_call: TRBV6-5
clone_size: .
d_call: .

cdr3_aa: CASSLLGGPTYEQYF
cdr3_nt: TGCGCCAGCAGCCTGTTAGGGGGTCCTACCTACGAGCAGTACTTC
j_call: TRBJ2-7
v_call: TRBV5-1
clone_size: .
d_call: .

cdr3_aa: CASSQVAGTEAFF
cdr3_nt: TGTGCCAGCAGCCAAGTCGCAGGTACTGAAGCTTTCTTT
j_call: TRBJ1-1
v_call: TRBV14
clone_size: .
d_call: .

cdr3_aa: CASSLPLAASEETQYF
cdr3_nt: TGCGCCAGCAGCTTGCCCCTAGCGGCTTCCGAAGAGACCCAGTACTTC
j_call: TRBJ2-5
v_call: TRBV5-1
clone_size: .
d_call: TRBD2

cdr3_aa: CASSQESTWTGVYEQYF
cdr3_nt: TGCGCCAGCAGCCAAGAATCTACTTGGACAGGAGTTTACGAGCAGTACTTC
j_call: TRBJ2-7
v_call: TRBV4-3
clone_size: .
d_call: TRBD1

cdr3_aa: CASSQQTGNDEQYF
cdr3_nt: TGCGCCAGCAGCCAACAAACAGGTAACGACGAGCAGTACTTC
j_call: TRBJ2-7
v_call: TRBV5-1
clone_size: .
d_call: .

cdr3_aa: CASSPSGGNYNEQFF
cdr3_nt: TGTGCCAGCTCCCCCTCGGGGGGAAACTACAATGAGCAGTTCTTC
j_call: TRBJ2-1
v_call: TRBV2
clone_size: .
d_call: TRBD2

cdr3_aa: CASSYGQGESQETQYF
cdr3_nt: TGTGCCAGCAGTTATGGACAGGGGGAATCCCAAGAGACCCAGTACTTC
j_call: TRBJ2-5
v_call: TRBV6-5
clone_size: .
d_call: TRBD1

cdr3_aa: CASRLSVGGSRTDTQYF
cdr3_nt: TGTGCCAGCCGGCTAAGTGTGGGGGGGTCAAGGACAGATACGCAGTATTTT
j_call: TRBJ2-3
v_call: TRBV2
clone_size: once
d_call: TRBD2

cdr3_aa: CASISTSDEQFF
cdr3_nt: TGTGCCAGCATATCCACTAGCGATGAGCAGTTCTTC
j_call: TRBJ2-1
v_call: TRBV6-5
clone_size: .
d_call: TRBD2

cdr3_aa: CASRLIKDTQYF
cdr3_nt: TGTGCCAGCAGACTAATTAAAGATACGCAGTATTTT
j_call: TRBJ2-3
v_call: TRBV2
clone_size: .
d_call: .

cdr3_aa: CASSPRTGKRTSGANVLTF
cdr3_nt: TGTGCCAGCTCACCCCGGACAGGGAAAAGGACGTCTGGGGCCAACGTCCTGACTTTC
j_call: TRBJ2-6
v_call: TRBV18
clone_size: few
d_call: TRBD1

cdr3_aa: CASSEQGANAYEQYF
cdr3_nt: TGTGCCAGCAGTGAACAGGGGGCGAACGCCTACGAGCAGTACTTC
j_call: TRBJ2-7
v_call: TRBV2
clone_size: .
d_call: TRBD1

cdr3_aa: CASSLNRLQVAGELFF
cdr3_nt: TGTGCCAGCAGCCTTAATCGGTTACAGGTGGCCGGGGAGCTGTTTTTT
j_call: TRBJ2-2
v_call: TRBV7-8
clone_size: .
d_call: .

cdr3_aa: CASSPSFSNQPQHF
cdr3_nt: TGTGCCAGTAGCCCTAGCTTTAGCAATCAGCCCCAGCATTTT
j_call: TRBJ1-5
v_call: TRBV19
clone_size: .
d_call: .

cdr3_aa: CASSPSPPSSGNTIYF
cdr3_nt: TGTGCCAGCTCACCATCGCCCCCGAGCTCTGGAAACACCATATATTTT
j_call: TRBJ1-3
v_call: TRBV18
clone_size: few
d_call: .

cdr3_aa: CASRHSTGITEAFF
cdr3_nt: TGTGCCAGCAGACATAGTACAGGGATAACTGAAGCTTTCTTT
j_call: TRBJ1-1
v_call: TRBV7-9
clone_size: .
d_call: .

cdr3_aa: CSAEGGRLQYNEQFF
cdr3_nt: TGCAGCGCTGAGGGGGGGAGGTTACAGTACAATGAGCAGTTCTTC
j_call: TRBJ2-1
v_call: TRBV29-1
clone_size: .
d_call: .

cdr3_aa: CASSLARHNEQFF
cdr3_nt: TGTGCCAGCAGCCTAGCGAGGCACAATGAGCAGTTCTTC
j_call: TRBJ2-1
v_call: TRBV7-9
clone_size: .
d_call: .

cdr3_aa: CASSVIPSREETQYF
cdr3_nt: TGTGCCAGCAGTGTTATACCTTCGCGGGAGGAGACCCAGTACTTC
j_call: TRBJ2-5
v_call: TRBV2
clone_size: .
d_call: TRBD2

cdr3_aa: CATSYRQGGDTQYF
cdr3_nt: TGTGCCACCAGCTACCGACAGGGAGGAGATACGCAGTATTTT
j_call: TRBJ2-3
v_call: TRBV15
clone_size: .
d_call: .

cdr3_aa: CASSLNLAGEETQYF
cdr3_nt: TGTGCCAGCAGTCTAAATCTAGCGGGGGAAGAGACCCAGTACTTC
j_call: TRBJ2-5
v_call: TRBV27
clone_size: .
d_call: TRBD2

cdr3_aa: CASSTGGTGDSEKLFF
cdr3_nt: TGCGCCAGCAGCACCGGGGGGACAGGGGATAGTGAAAAACTGTTTTTT
j_call: TRBJ1-4
v_call: TRBV5-1
clone_size: .
d_call: TRBD1

cdr3_aa: CASSLGTGALNQPQHF
cdr3_nt: TGTGCCAGCAGCTTGGGTACGGGAGCCCTCAATCAGCCCCAGCATTTT
j_call: TRBJ1-5
v_call: TRBV5-8
clone_size: .
d_call: .

cdr3_aa: CASIPTGGYNEQFF
cdr3_nt: TGTGCCAGCATCCCGACAGGGGGCTATAATGAGCAGTTCTTC
j_call: TRBJ2-1
v_call: TRBV5-6
clone_size: .
d_call: TRBD1